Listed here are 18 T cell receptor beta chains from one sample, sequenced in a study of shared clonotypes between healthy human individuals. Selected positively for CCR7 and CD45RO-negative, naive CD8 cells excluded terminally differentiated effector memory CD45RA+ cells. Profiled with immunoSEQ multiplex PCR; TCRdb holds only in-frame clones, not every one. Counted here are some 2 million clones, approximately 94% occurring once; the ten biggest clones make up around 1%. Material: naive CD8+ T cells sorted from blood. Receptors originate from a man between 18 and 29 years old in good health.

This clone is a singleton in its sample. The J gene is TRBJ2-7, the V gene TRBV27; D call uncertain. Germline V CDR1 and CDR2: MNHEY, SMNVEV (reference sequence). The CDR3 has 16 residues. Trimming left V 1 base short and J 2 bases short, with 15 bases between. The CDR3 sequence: CASSLLSPNYPYEQYF. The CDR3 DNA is TGTGCCAGCAGTTTATTGTCCCCTAACTACCCCTACGAGCAGTACTTC.

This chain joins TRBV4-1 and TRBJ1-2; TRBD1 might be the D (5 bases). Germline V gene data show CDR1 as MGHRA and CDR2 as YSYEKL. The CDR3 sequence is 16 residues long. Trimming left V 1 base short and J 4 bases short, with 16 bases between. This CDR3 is CASSQGFGTSSYGYTF. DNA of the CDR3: TGCGCCAGCAGCCAAGGATTCGGGACCTCCTCCTATGGCTACACCTTC.

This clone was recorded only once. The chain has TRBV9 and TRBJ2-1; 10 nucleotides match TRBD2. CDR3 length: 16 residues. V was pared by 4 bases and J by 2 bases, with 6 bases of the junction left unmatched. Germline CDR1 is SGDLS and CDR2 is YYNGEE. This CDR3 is CASSTIAGGTYNEQFF. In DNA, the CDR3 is TGTGCCAGCAGCACGATAGCGGGGGGCACCTACAATGAGCAGTTCTTC.

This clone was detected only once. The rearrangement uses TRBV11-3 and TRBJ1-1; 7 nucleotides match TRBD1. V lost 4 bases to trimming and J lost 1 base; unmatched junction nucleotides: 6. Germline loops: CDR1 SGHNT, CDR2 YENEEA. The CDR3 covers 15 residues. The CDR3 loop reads CASSSIDRANTEAFF. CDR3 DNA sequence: TGTGCCAGCAGCTCGATCGACAGGGCGAACACTGAAGCTTTCTTT.

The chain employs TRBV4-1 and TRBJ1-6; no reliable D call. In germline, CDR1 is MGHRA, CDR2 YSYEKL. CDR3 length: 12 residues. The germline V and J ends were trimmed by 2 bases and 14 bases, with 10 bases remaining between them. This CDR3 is CASSQSDLALHF. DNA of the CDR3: TGCGCCAGCAGCCAATCAGATCTGGCCCTCCACTTT.

The DNA of the CDR3 is TGTGCCAGCAGCTACGACCATTACGAGCAGTACTTC. Its protein product is CASSYDHYEQYF. This chain joins TRBV7-9 and TRBJ2-7; D not resolved. In germline, CDR1 is SEHNR, CDR2 FQNEAQ (reference sequence). This CDR3 has 12 residues. Deletions cut 4 bases from V and 4 bases from J, with 8 bases between.

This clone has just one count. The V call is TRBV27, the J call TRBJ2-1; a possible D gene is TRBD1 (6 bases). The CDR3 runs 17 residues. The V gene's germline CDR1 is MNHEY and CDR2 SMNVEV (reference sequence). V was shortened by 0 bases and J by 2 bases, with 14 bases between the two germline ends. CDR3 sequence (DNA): TGTGCCAGCAGTTTATCGTACGGGGACAACACCTACAATGAGCAGTTCTTC. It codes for CASSLSYGDNTYNEQFF.

CDR3 loop: CASTSRGLANTGELFF. The CDR3 DNA follows: TGTGCCAGTACGTCCCGGGGCCTCGCGAACACCGGGGAGCTGTTTTTT. The J gene is TRBJ2-2, the V gene TRBV19; TRBD1 or TRBD2 may be the D gene (5 bases each). The CDR3 runs to 16 residues. The V and J ends lost 7 bases and 0 bases respectively, with 15 bases between them. The V gene's germline CDR1 is LNHDA and CDR2 SQIVND (reference sequence).

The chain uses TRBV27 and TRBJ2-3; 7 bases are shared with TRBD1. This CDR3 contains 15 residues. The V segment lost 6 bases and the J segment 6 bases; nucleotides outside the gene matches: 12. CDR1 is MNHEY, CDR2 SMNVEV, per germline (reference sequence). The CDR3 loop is CASRAGKGAMDTQYF. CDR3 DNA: TGTGCCAGCAGAGCAGGGAAGGGGGCGATGGATACGCAGTATTTT.

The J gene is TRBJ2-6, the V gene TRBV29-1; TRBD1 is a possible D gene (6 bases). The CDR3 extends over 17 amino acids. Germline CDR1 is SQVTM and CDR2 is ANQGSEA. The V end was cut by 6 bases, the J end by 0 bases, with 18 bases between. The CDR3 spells CSVDFGQSSSGANVLTF. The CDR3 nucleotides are TGCAGCGTCGACTTTGGACAGAGTAGCTCTGGGGCCAACGTCCTGACTTTC.

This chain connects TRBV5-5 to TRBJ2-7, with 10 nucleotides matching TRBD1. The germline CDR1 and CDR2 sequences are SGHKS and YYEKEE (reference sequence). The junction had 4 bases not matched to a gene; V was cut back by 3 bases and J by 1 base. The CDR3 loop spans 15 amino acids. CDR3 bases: TGTGCCAGCAGCTATGGGACAGGGGTTTCCTACGAGCAGTACTTC. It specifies CASSYGTGVSYEQYF.

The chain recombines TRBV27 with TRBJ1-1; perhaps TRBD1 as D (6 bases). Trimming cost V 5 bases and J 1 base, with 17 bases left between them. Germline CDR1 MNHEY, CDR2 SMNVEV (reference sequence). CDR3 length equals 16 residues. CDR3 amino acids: CASSDGGPGENTEAFF. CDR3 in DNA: TGTGCCAGCAGTGACGGGGGGCCCGGGGAGAACACTGAAGCTTTCTTT.

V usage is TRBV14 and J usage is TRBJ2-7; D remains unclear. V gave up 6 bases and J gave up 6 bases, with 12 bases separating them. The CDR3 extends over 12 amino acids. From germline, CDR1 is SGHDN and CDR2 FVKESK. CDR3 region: CASSHTLGEQYF. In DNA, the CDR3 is TGTGCCAGCAGTCATACTTTGGGCGAGCAGTACTTC.

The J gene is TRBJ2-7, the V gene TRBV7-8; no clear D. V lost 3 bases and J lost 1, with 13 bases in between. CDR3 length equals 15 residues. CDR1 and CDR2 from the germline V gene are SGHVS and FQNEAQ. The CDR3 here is CASSFVRNASYEQYF. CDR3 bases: TGTGCCAGCAGCTTTGTCCGGAACGCATCCTACGAGCAGTACTTC.

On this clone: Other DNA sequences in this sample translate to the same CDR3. For the CDR3, the DNA is TGCGCCAGCAGCGAGGGTAGCTCCTATAATTCACCCCTCCACTTT. Protein sequence: CASSEGSSYNSPLHF. The V and J genes are TRBV5-1 and TRBJ1-6, with D unresolved. Germline loops: CDR1 SGHRS, CDR2 YFSETQ. The germline V and J ends were trimmed by 4 bases and 0 bases, with 8 bases remaining between them. The CDR3 sequence is 15 residues long.

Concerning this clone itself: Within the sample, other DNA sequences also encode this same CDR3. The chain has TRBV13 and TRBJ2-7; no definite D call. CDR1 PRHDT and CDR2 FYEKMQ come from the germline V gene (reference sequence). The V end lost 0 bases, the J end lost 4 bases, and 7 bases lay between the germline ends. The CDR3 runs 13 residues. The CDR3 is CASSLGTTYEQYF. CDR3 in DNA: TGTGCCAGCAGCTTAGGGACCACATACGAGCAGTACTTC.

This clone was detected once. This chain's CDR3 is CATGGDTEAFF. Written as DNA, the CDR3 is TGTGCCACCGGGGGGGACACTGAAGCTTTCTTT. The V gene is TRBV10-3, the J gene TRBJ1-1, with D perhaps TRBD1 (5 bases). CDR1 and CDR2 (germline): ENHRY, SYGVKD. The V gene lost 10 bases and the J gene lost 3 bases, with 9 bases spanning the gap. This CDR3 has 11 residues.

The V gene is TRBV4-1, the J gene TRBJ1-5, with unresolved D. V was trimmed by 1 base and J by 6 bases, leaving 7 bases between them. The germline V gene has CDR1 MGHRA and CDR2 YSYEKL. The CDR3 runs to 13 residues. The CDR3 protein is CASSQGHRQPQHF. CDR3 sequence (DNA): TGCGCCAGCAGCCAAGGACATCGTCAGCCCCAGCATTTT.